A selection of T cell receptor beta chains follows, all from one sample in a study of regulatory T cells in long-lasting Graves disease. TCRdb reprocessed the multiplex PCR reads with MiXCR, giving one entry per CDR3 protein. The sample includes hundreds of thousands of distinct CDR3 sequences, 20% to 25% of them seen just once. The specimen comprised peripheral blood mononuclear cells (PBMCs), sampled when the disease was refractory, from a patient treated with antithyroid drugs. These receptors originate from a female donor with Graves disease. Both conserved end residues are part of each CDR3. The D gene is left open where the match is weak. Clone size is shown for a subset of rows, as once, few, many or a class of expanded clone.

J	size	V	D	CDR3	DNA
TRBJ2-7	many	TRBV12-3/TRBV12-4	TRBD1	CASSPMRTGGYEQYF	TGTGCCAGCAGCCCCATGAGGACAGGGGGCTACGAGCAGTACTTC
TRBJ2-7	few	TRBV10-2	.	CAITTGSYEQYF	TGCGCCATCACCACTGGTTCCTACGAGCAGTACTTC
TRBJ2-7	few	TRBV19	TRBD1	CASGRGQGATYEQYF	TGTGCCAGCGGCCGAGGACAGGGGGCGACCTACGAGCAGTACTTC
TRBJ2-4	many	TRBV12-3/TRBV12-4	.	CASSLSLGLAKNIQYF	TGTGCCAGCAGTTTATCACTTGGGTTAGCCAAAAACATTCAGTACTTC
TRBJ1-4	many	TRBV7-9	.	CASSPGNGNEKLFF	TGTGCCAGCAGCCCCGGTAACGGGAATGAAAAACTGTTTTTT
TRBJ2-7	many	TRBV7-9	TRBD1	CASSLTQGPNEQYF	TGTGCCAGCAGCTTAACACAGGGGCCCAACGAGCAGTACTTC
TRBJ2-7	many	TRBV28	TRBD1	CASRPTWGTGIDEQYF	TGTGCCAGCAGACCCACCTGGGGGACAGGTATCGACGAGCAGTACTTC
TRBJ2-7	many	TRBV6-1	.	CASSVGVDYEQYF	TGTGCCAGCAGTGTGGGGGTGGACTACGAGCAGTACTTC
TRBJ1-1	few	TRBV30	TRBD1	CAWSRQGVEAFF	TGTGCCTGGAGTAGACAGGGGGTGGAAGCTTTCTTT
TRBJ2-1	.	TRBV27	TRBD2	CASSYREGGEQFF	TGTGCCAGCAGCTATCGGGAGGGCGGTGAGCAGTTCTTC
TRBJ1-2	few	TRBV20-1	.	CSASQGNYGYTF	TGCAGTGCTTCCCAGGGGAACTATGGCTACACCTTC
TRBJ1-5	many	TRBV28	.	CASSPLDKGVDQPQHF	TGTGCCAGCAGTCCCCTTGACAAGGGGGTGGATCAGCCCCAGCATTTT
TRBJ2-6	.	TRBV19	.	CASSFYRASGANVLTF	TGTGCCAGTAGTTTTTACAGGGCATCTGGGGCCAACGTCCTGACTTTC
TRBJ1-2	.	TRBV6-2/TRBV6-3	.	CASSYGFEGDYGYTF	TGTGCCAGCAGTTATGGGTTTGAGGGAGACTATGGCTACACCTTC
TRBJ2-7	few	TRBV14	TRBD2	CASSQGGSRYEQYF	TGTGCCAGCAGCCAAGGCGGGAGTCGGTACGAGCAGTACTTC
TRBJ2-1	.	TRBV5-1	TRBD2	CASSITPGLAGIRGPYNEQFF	TGCGCCAGCAGCATTACCCCGGGCCTAGCGGGTATTAGGGGTCCCTACAATGAGCAGTTCTTC
TRBJ2-7	many	TRBV6-5	TRBD1	CASSYNRGQYEQYF	TGTGCCAGCAGTTACAACAGGGGCCAGTACGAGCAGTACTTC